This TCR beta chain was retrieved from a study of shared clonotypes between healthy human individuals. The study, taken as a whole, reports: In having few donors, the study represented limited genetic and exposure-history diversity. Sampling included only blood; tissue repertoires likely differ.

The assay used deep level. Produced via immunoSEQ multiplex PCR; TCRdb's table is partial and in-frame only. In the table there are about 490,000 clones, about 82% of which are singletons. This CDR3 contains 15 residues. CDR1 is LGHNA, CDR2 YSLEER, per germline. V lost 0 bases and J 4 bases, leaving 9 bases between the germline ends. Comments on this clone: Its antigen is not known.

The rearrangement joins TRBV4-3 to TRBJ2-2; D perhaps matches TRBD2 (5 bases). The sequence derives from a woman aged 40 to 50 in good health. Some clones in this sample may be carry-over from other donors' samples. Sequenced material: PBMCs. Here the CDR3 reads CASSQDSSITGELFF. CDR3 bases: TGCGCCAGCAGCCAAGACTCTAGCATCACCGGGGAGCTGTTTTTT.